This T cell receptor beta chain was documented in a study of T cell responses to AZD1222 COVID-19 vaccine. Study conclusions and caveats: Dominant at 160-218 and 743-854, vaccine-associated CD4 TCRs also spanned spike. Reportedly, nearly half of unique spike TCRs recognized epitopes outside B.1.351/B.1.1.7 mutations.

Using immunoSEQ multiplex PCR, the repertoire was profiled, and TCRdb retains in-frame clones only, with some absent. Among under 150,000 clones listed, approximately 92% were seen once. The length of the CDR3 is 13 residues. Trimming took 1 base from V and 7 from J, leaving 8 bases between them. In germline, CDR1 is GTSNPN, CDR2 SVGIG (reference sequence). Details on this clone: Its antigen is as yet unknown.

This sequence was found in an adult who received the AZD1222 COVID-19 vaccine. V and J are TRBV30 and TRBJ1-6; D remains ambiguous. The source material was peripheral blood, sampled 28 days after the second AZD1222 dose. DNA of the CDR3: TGTGCCTGGAGTGCCCAAGAGAATTCACCCCTCCACTTT. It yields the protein CAWSAQENSPLHF. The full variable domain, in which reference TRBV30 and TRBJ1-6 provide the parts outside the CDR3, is SQTIHQWPATLVQPVGSPLSLECTVEGTSNPNLYWYRQAAGRGLQLLFYSVGIGQISSEVPQNLSASRPQDRQFILSSKKLLLSDSGFYLCAWSAQENSPLHFGNGTRLTVT.